The T cell receptor (beta chain) under discussion was sequenced for a study of OX40 agonist ivuxolimab in advanced cancers. Findings of the study overall: Partial responders treated at 0.1-3.0 mg/kg exhibited clonal expansion among the lowest measured.

The germline V gene has CDR1 MGHRA and CDR2 YSYEKL. V lost 0 bases and J lost 11, with 17 bases in between. The CDR3 is 15 amino acids. The assay was immunoSEQ multiplex PCR, and TCRdb's table has in-frame clones only and misses some. The data show some 77,000 clones, 83% seen once. Comments on this clone: Its antigen is not known.

The source material was CD4+ or CD8+ T cells sorted from blood, sampled in a trial of the OX40 agonist ivuxolimab. This TCR was sampled from an adult with an advanced solid tumor such as melanoma, head and neck, liver or kidney cancer. The rearrangement uses TRBV4-1 and TRBJ2-1; the D gene could be TRBD1 or TRBD2 (6 bases each). The CDR3 DNA follows: TGCGCCAGCAGCCAAGAGGTTAGGGGGGTTGGTCAGCAGTTCTTC. Its translation is CASSQEVRGVGQQFF.